This T cell receptor beta chain was documented in a study of blood T cell repertoires in COVID-19. As for the study in general: Collection of acute and convalescent COVID-19 samples took place in the United States, Italy and Spain.

Authors' data handling: Reference gene primer amplification in the assay estimated nucleated cell counts. Only in-frame clones appear in the TCRdb table, and some are missing; sequencing was by immunoSEQ multiplex PCR. That table supplies the V and J calls and clone size; D and trimming were determined from the DNA. The table shows hundreds of thousands of clones, with less than 90% occurring only once. The V and J ends lost 4 bases and 7 bases respectively, with 13 bases between them. The CDR3 has 12 amino acids. Germline V CDR1 and CDR2: SQVTM, ANQGSEA. The chain recombines TRBV29-1 with TRBJ1-2; no definite D call. The clonotype was recovered from a man aged 35 to 55 with acute or convalescent COVID-19. The sequenced material came from peripheral blood. The CDR3 nucleotides read TGCAGCGTTGTGGAAACTAATGGTGGCTACACCTTC. It translates to CSVVETNGGYTF.